A selection of T cell receptor beta chains follows, all from one sample in a study of shared clonotypes between healthy human individuals. Libraries were prepared by immunoSEQ multiplex PCR; TCRdb keeps only in-frame clonotypes and omits some of them. The table lists millions of clones, 90% to 95% of them singletons. Sequenced input: naive CD4+ T cells sorted from blood. The receptors shown here come from a man aged 18 to 30 in good health. The CDR3 runs from the conserved cysteine through the conserved F or W. D genes are given only for firm matches. Clone size is shown for a subset of rows, as once, few, many or a class of expanded clone.

- | - | TRBJ1-4 | TRBV27 | TGTGCCAGCAGTTTAGCTGGGGCTGGCGAAAAACTGTTTTTT | CASSLAGAGEKLFF
- | TRBD1 | TRBJ2-5 | TRBV27 | TGTGCCAGCAGTGCCCGGACAGGGACAGAGACCCAGTACTTC | CASSARTGTETQYF
once | - | TRBJ1-1 | TRBV6-5 | TGTGCCAGCCTGAAGAACACTGAAGCTTTCTTT | CASLKNTEAFF
- | TRBD1 | TRBJ2-7 | TRBV2 | TGTGCCAGCAGTCCGACAGGGATCAGCTCCTACGAGCAGTACTTC | CASSPTGISSYEQYF
- | TRBD1 | TRBJ1-4 | TRBV4-3 | TGCGCCAGCAGCCAATATGGACAGGGGGGCGAAAAACTGTTTTTT | CASSQYGQGGEKLFF
- | - | TRBJ2-1 | TRBV18 | TGTGCCAGCTCACCACTAACTAGTCCTAGAAATGAGCAGTTCTTC | CASSPLTSPRNEQFF
- | - | TRBJ1-4 | TRBV7-3 | TGTGCCAGCAGCCTTCAACCTAATGAAAAACTGTTTTTT | CASSLQPNEKLFF
- | TRBD2 | TRBJ2-2 | TRBV4-1 | TGCGCCAGCAGCCAAACTAGCGGGAGGGCAAGGAACACCGGGGAGCTGTTTTTT | CASSQTSGRARNTGELFF
once | - | TRBJ2-1 | TRBV21-1 | TGTGCCAGCAGGATCCTCCAGGGCAATGAGCAGTTCTTC | CASRILQGNEQFF
- | TRBD1 | TRBJ2-2 | TRBV2 | TGTGCCAGCAGTCGGGACAGAGCGAACACCGGGGAGCTGTTTTTT | CASSRDRANTGELFF
- | TRBD1 | TRBJ2-5 | TRBV4-1 | TGCGCCAGCAGCCTGGGCCTAAAGGGGACAGGGGCGAGAGAGACCCAGTACTTC | CASSLGLKGTGARETQYF
- | - | TRBJ2-5 | TRBV6-5 | TGTGCCAGCAGGACCCCGGGGCAAGAGACCCAGTACTTC | CASRTPGQETQYF
- | - | TRBJ1-2 | TRBV4-1 | TGCGCCAGCAGCCAAGGGGCCGGGGCTAACTATGGCTACACCTTC | CASSQGAGANYGYTF
- | - | TRBJ2-7 | TRBV10-3 | TGTGCCATCAGTGATGGTGGGTTCTACGAGCAGTACTTC | CAISDGGFYEQYF
- | - | TRBJ1-1 | TRBV19 | TGTGCCAGTAGAAATACCGGCGCCACTGAAGCTTTCTTT | CASRNTGATEAFF
- | TRBD1 | TRBJ2-7 | TRBV30 | TGTGCCTGGGCCTCCGGACAGGGGAGGTACGAGCAGTACTTC | CAWASGQGRYEQYF
- | - | TRBJ2-3 | TRBV11-2 | TGTGCCAGCAGCTTAGTAGGGCGGTTTGGGAGCACAGATACGCAGTATTTT | CASSLVGRFGSTDTQYF
- | TRBD1 | TRBJ2-7 | TRBV7-9 | TGTGCCAGCAGCTTAGCCGGACAGGGAACCTACGAGCAGTACTTC | CASSLAGQGTYEQYF
- | TRBD1 | TRBJ1-4 | TRBV7-2 | TGTGCCAGCAGACCTCGACAGGGGACTAATGAAAAACTGTTTTTT | CASRPRQGTNEKLFF
- | - | TRBJ2-7 | TRBV7-9 | TGTGCCAGCAGCTTAGCTCCGGGGGGCTCTCCCTACGAGCAGTACTTC | CASSLAPGGSPYEQYF
- | - | TRBJ1-1 | TRBV6-6 | TGTGCCAGCAGTACCAGGGCGAACACTGAAGCTTTCTTT | CASSTRANTEAFF
- | TRBD1 | TRBJ1-6 | TRBV10-3 | TGTGCCAGCAGCCCCGGGACAGGGCTTAATTCACCCCTCCACTTT | CASSPGTGLNSPLHF
- | - | TRBJ2-1 | TRBV19 | TGTGCCAGTAGCAAGAGCTCCTACAATGAGCAGTTCTTC | CASSKSSYNEQFF
- | TRBD1 | TRBJ1-1 | TRBV15 | TGTGCCACCAGCGGGGACAGGGGGCGGATTGAAGCTTTCTTT | CATSGDRGRIEAFF
- | - | TRBJ2-7 | TRBV6-1 | TGTGCCAGCAGTGAAGCAACGGCGGGGAAGGGAGAGCAGTACTTC | CASSEATAGKGEQYF
- | - | TRBJ2-1 | TRBV5-1 | TGCGCCAGCAGCCTGGACAGCCATGAGCAGTTCTTC | CASSLDSHEQFF
once | - | TRBJ2-7 | TRBV29-1 | TGCAGCCCGGGACCTTTCGAGGGACTGGGATCCTACGAGCAGTACTTC | CSPGPFEGLGSYEQYF
- | - | TRBJ2-7 | TRBV28 | TGTGCCAGCAGTTTCGGGGTTAGCGAGCAGTACTTC | CASSFGVSEQYF
- | - | TRBJ1-1 | TRBV6-1 | TGTGCCAGCAGTGAAGGAGTGGGGGGACAGAACACTGAAGCTTTCTTT | CASSEGVGGQNTEAFF
- | TRBD1 | TRBJ1-2 | TRBV28 | TGTGCCAGCAGTACCCCCGGGACAGGGTCCTATGGCTACACCTTC | CASSTPGTGSYGYTF
- | - | TRBJ1-5 | TRBV19 | TGTGCCAGTAGTATCGGCTGGGTTTCCAATCAGCCCCAGCATTTT | CASSIGWVSNQPQHF
- | TRBD2 | TRBJ2-7 | TRBV7-2 | TGTGCCAGCTGCCGGAATAGCGGGGCGGGGGAGCAGTACTTC | CASCRNSGAGEQYF
- | TRBD1 | TRBJ2-2 | TRBV4-3 | TGCGCCAGCAGCCCCCAAGTTGCAGGGGGCATGAACACCGGGGAGCTGTTTTTT | CASSPQVAGGMNTGELFF
once | TRBD2 | TRBJ2-7 | TRBV15 | TGTGCCACCAGCAGGACTAGCGGGAGATTCGCCGAGCAGTACTTC | CATSRTSGRFAEQYF
- | - | TRBJ1-1 | TRBV7-9 | TGTGCCAGCAGCTGGACCACAGGGCACACTGAAGCTTTCTTT | CASSWTTGHTEAFF
- | - | TRBJ1-3 | TRBV5-4 | TGTGCCAGCAGCTTGGGTGGCGTGATCTCTGGAAACACCATATATTTT | CASSLGGVISGNTIYF
- | - | TRBJ2-3 | TRBV6-4 | TGTGCCAGCAGTCCCCGGGACGCCCAAGATACGCAGTATTTT | CASSPRDAQDTQYF
once | TRBD2 | TRBJ2-5 | TRBV6-1 | TGTGCCAGCAGTGTAGAGACTAGCGGGAGAGGGGCCCAGTACTTC | CASSVETSGRGAQYF
- | TRBD1 | TRBJ1-5 | TRBV4-1 | TGCGCCAGCAGGAAAGGGACAGGTGGTGGCAATCAGCCCCAGCATTTT | CASRKGTGGGNQPQHF
- | - | TRBJ2-1 | TRBV7-3 | TGTGCCAGCAGCTTAAACTTCGGGCGGTCTCCCGGGGATGAGCAGTTCTTC | CASSLNFGRSPGDEQFF
- | - | TRBJ1-3 | TRBV2 | TGTGCCAGCAGTGAACAGGGACCTGGAAACACCATATATTTT | CASSEQGPGNTIYF
- | TRBD2 | TRBJ2-7 | TRBV13 | TGTGCCAGCAGAGAGCGGGGGGTAGGCTCCGAGCAGTACTTC | CASRERGVGSEQYF
- | TRBD2 | TRBJ2-5 | TRBV29-1 | TGCAGCGTGACCCTTGCGGGGGTTCAAGAGACCCAGTACTTC | CSVTLAGVQETQYF
- | - | TRBJ1-2 | TRBV11-2 | TGTGCCAGCAGCTTAGTGGAGGCCACCCTAGGCTACACCTTC | CASSLVEATLGYTF
- | - | TRBJ2-1 | TRBV6-1 | TGTGCCAGCAGTGAAGCGCCTGGGACCTACAATGAGCAGTTCTTC | CASSEAPGTYNEQFF
- | - | TRBJ1-2 | TRBV27 | TGTGCCAGCAGTTTATCTACGGGTCCCGGGAACTATGGCTACACCTTC | CASSLSTGPGNYGYTF